The present T cell receptor (beta chain) was sequenced within a study of blood T cell repertoires in COVID-19. About the study: From the United States, Italy and Spain came samples of acute and convalescent COVID-19. T cells, B-cell-depleted T cells, or PBMCs provided the cDNA or gDNA that served as material.

The V gene's germline CDR1 is SEHNR and CDR2 FQNEAQ (reference sequence). J gave up 0 bases and V 5 bases, and 4 bases lay outside the gene matches. The CDR3 runs to 15 residues. Per the authors' pipeline: Amplification of reference gene primers provided the estimated nucleated cell counts. Sequencing used immunoSEQ multiplex PCR; TCRdb keeps in-frame clones, though not all of them. Clonal size and the V and J genes are those of that table, whereas D and trimming came from the DNA. Of roughly 49,000 clones in the sample, around 86% are singletons; the top ten hold 6.5% to 8%. V gene TRBV7-9 combines with J gene TRBJ2-1; 7 bases are a match to TRBD2. The sequenced sample consisted of peripheral blood. This TCR was recovered from a man aged 45-65 years with active COVID-19. The CDR3 DNA is TGTGCCAGCAGCACTCCGGGAGGCTCCTACAATGAGCAGTTCTTC. This encodes CASSTPGGSYNEQFF.